The clone carrying this TCR beta chain was seen once. The source of the sample is a study of OX40 agonist ivuxolimab in advanced cancers. About the study: Patients assigned to dose escalation were diagnosed with hepatocellular carcinoma, melanoma, renal cell or head and neck cancer.

Trimming took 6 bases from V and 1 from J, leaving 7 bases between them. This CDR3 is 13 amino acids long. Per germline, CDR1 MNHNS and CDR2 SASEGT. Sequenced by immunoSEQ multiplex PCR; TCRdb stores in-frame clones only, minus some. Of approximately 90,000 clones listed, around 85% are singletons. The clonotype originates from an adult with an advanced solid tumor such as melanoma, head and neck, liver or kidney cancer. The chain joins TRBV6-1 to TRBJ1-5; D is uncertain. The sample was CD4+ or CD8+ T cells sorted from blood, taken in a trial of the OX40 agonist ivuxolimab. CDR3 amino acids: CASRDPSNQPQHF. In DNA, the CDR3 is TGTGCCAGCAGGGACCCAAGCAATCAGCCCCAGCATTTT.